The sequence of this T cell receptor (beta chain) was determined in a study of shared clonotypes between healthy human individuals (dated by TCRdb to 2020 to 2021). About the full investigation: A few men and two women, aged 18 to 49 years, made up the cohort. For each donor, CD4 naive and CD4 memory were each run on three plates, CD8 naive on two plates, and CD8 memory on one plate. To increase sequencing depth and limit assay-specific biases, different laboratories used diverse techniques to prepare libraries and sequence TCR repertoires. To estimate repertoire size and how much clonotype sharing occurs between individuals, the study deeply sequenced the blood TCR repertoires of about five healthy adults. Between about 0.8 and 9 billion PBMCs per donor were obtained by leukapheresis. Broad study findings and their caveats: Incomplete sequencing was indicated by rarefaction of sorted-subset datasets, despite the large sequencing depth. Compared with non-shared clonotypes, clonotypes shared by all four sorted-subset donors had higher generation probabilities. Larger estimated clonotype richness was generally found for naive subsets than for memory subsets. Approximately 5% of naive CD4, around 4% of naive CD8, 2.3% of memory CD4, and about 0.4% of memory CD8 clonotypes were shared across four donors. Based on pairwise subsampling, the degree of clonotype sharing among donors was expected to be affected by sequencing depth. Because the study included a small number of donors, the genetic and exposure-history diversity represented was limited. Sampling was restricted to blood, and TCR repertoires in tissues likely differ from the TCR repertoires found in blood.

CDR1 and CDR2 are read off the germline V gene as SQVTM and ANQGSEA. The CDR3 runs 13 amino acids, cysteine and phenylalanine included. Only the CDR3 part of the read is kept: 39 bases, read in frame from the first base. V lost 7 bases and J lost 0 bases; the stretch between them is 10 bases long. In the case of this clone: The clone's antigen remains unknown. There are no base qualities to consult, and no much larger clone falls within one base.

Using the deep immunoSEQ assay, TCR CDR3 regions were amplified from genomic DNA by multiplex PCR. Extracted genomic DNA from each cell subset was distributed evenly across all wells of several immunoSEQ 96-well plates, and each plate was treated as a replicate. For sorted subsets, roughly 200 ng of genomic DNA, equivalent to roughly 33,000 T cell genomes, went into each replicate PCR. The purified libraries were quantified using a Qubit 3.0 fluorometer, sized with a Bioanalyzer 2100, and then quantified again using the KAPA Library Quantification kit. Every immunoSEQ 96-well plate was sequenced on a separate single-read 150-cycle Illumina NextSeq 550 flow cell. The paper's processing steps were these. Because the immunoSEQ output included only junctional sequences and no quality scores, the filtering could not be the same as the filtering used for full-length reads. To assign V/J genes and CDR3, sequences were annotated against IMGT germline references using PyIR, a Python wrapper for IgBLAST v1.9. Any read was removed if the V/J assignment was weak (E-value above 1e-6), the CDR3 was missing, or the read contained stop codons, out-of-frame junctions, or ambiguous translated residues. V3J clonotypes were defined as sequences sharing the same inferred V gene, J gene, and CDR3 amino acid sequence. Percentage overlap between repertoires was computed as shared unique clonotypes divided by the size of the smaller repertoire. Three approaches were used to assess repertoire richness: RTK rarefaction, the Chao1 estimator, and Recon v2.1 estimates of unobserved clonotypes. For all TCRbeta clonotypes obtained by the gDNA method from a few donors, generation probabilities were computed with OLGA. As stored in TCRdb, this immuneACCESS dataset retains in-frame rearrangements with V and J assigned. A fraction of the clones does not appear; measured against another copy, unresolved V genes explain less than half of the discrepancy, and the remainder lacks a known reason. Clone size and the V and J calls come from that table; the DNA yielded D and trimming. Within this sample are approximately 1.5 million clones, with about 98.5% of them counted one time only. The top ten hold 0.36% of the sample.

The donors were healthy, HIV-negative adults with no recently reported acute infections or vaccinations. Only Caucasian adults living in Nashville, Tennessee, USA were represented among the donors. CD4+ T cells were enriched by magnetic negative selection, after which naive cells were positively selected on CD45RA and the negative fraction was taken as the memory subset. Blood was collected by leukapheresis, and PBMCs were isolated by Ficoll-Histopaque density gradient centrifugation and then cryopreserved in liquid nitrogen vapor phase. Analytical flow cytometry was used to check the purity and quantity of every magnetically sorted T cell population. Each sorted fraction had its genomic DNA isolated and then quantified by UV absorbance on a Nanodrop 2000c.

This TCR was recovered from a man between 25 and 39 years old in good health. This sequence uses TRBV29-1 and TRBJ2-1; no D segment can be confidently identified. The sequenced sample was naive CD4+ T cells sorted from blood. The intended sense of this specimen's cell subset or site label: CD45RA+ positively selected. CDR3 reads: CSAGGFSYNEQFF. The sequenced DNA is TGCAGCGCCGGTGGTTTCTCCTACAATGAGCAGTTCTTC.